Presented here are 31 T cell receptor beta chains from one specimen sequenced in a study of blood T cell repertoires in COVID-19. Sequencing used immunoSEQ multiplex PCR; TCRdb keeps in-frame clones, though not all of them. The repertoire holds a few hundred thousand clones, with roughly 85% as singletons. The sequenced sample was peripheral blood. These receptors all come from a human donor in a cohort sampled during active COVID-19.

The chain links TRBV7-9 to TRBJ2-1, with a weak D call TRBD1 (6 bases). V lost 1 base and J 11 bases, leaving 21 bases between the germline ends. CDR1 is SEHNR and CDR2 is FQNEAQ in the germline V gene (reference sequence). The CDR3 consists of 16 residues. The CDR3 protein is CASSLGLQEQGAKQFF. Written as DNA, the CDR3 is TGTGCCAGCAGCTTAGGCCTCCAGGAACAGGGAGCGAAGCAGTTCTTC.

This rearrangement joins TRBV18 to TRBJ1-2; perhaps TRBD1 as D (5 bases). The CDR3 loop spans 15 amino acids. Trimming left V 2 bases short and J 3 bases short, with 13 bases between. CDR1 KGHSH and CDR2 LQKENI come from the germline V gene. CDR3: CASSPEQVEYYGYTF. For the CDR3, the DNA is TGTGCCAGCTCACCAGAACAGGTCGAGTACTATGGCTACACCTTC.

V usage is TRBV29-1 and J usage is TRBJ1-1, with TRBD1 matching over 8 bases. Germline V lookup: CDR1 SQVTM, CDR2 ANQGSEA. The V and J ends lost 7 bases and 1 base, in that order; junction bases with no gene match: 2. This CDR3 region has 12 residues. CDR3 region: CSGGTGNTEAFF. The CDR3 region has the DNA TGCAGCGGGGGGACAGGGAACACTGAAGCTTTCTTT.

The gene calls are TRBV5-6 and TRBJ1-3; 10 bases are shared with TRBD1. The CDR3 spans 16 residues. Trimming at V came to 3 bases and at J to 0 bases, leaving 3 bases not matched to a gene. CDR1 SGHDT and CDR2 YYEEEE come from the germline V gene. CDR3 protein: CASSSTGGISGNTIYF. In DNA, the CDR3 is TGTGCCAGCAGCTCGACAGGGGGCATCTCTGGAAACACCATATATTTT.

With regard to this clone: Just one base apart from a much larger clone, this may be a read error. The chain is built from TRBV6-4 and TRBJ1-2; D possibly corresponds to TRBD1 (5 bases). Trimming stripped 6 bases from V and 4 bases from J, with 6 bases between. The germline V gene has CDR1 MRHNA and CDR2 SNTAGT. CDR3 length: 11 amino acids. This chain's CDR3 is CASSGGYGYTF. CDR3 sequence (DNA): TGTGCCAGCAGCGGGGGCTATGGCTACACCTTC.

This rearrangement joins TRBV2 to TRBJ1-4, with 7 bases that match TRBD1. This CDR3 region has 13 residues. J gave up 8 bases and V 6 bases, and 6 bases lay outside the gene matches. The V gene's germline CDR1 is SNHLY and CDR2 FYNNEI. In nucleotides, the CDR3 is TGTGCCAGCAGCGGACAGGCGGGAGAAAAACTGTTTTTT. Translation gives CASSGQAGEKLFF.

The rearrangement joins TRBV19 to TRBJ2-1, with 7 positions matching TRBD1. The CDR3 is 16 residues long. The junction had 14 bases not matched to a gene; V was cut back by 5 bases and J by 7 bases. Germline assignment: CDR1 LNHDA and CDR2 SQIVND (reference sequence). The CDR3 is CASSPGTVLLGNEQFF. As DNA, the CDR3 is TGTGCCAGTAGTCCCGGGACAGTTCTTTTGGGGAATGAGCAGTTCTTC.

CDR3 DNA: TGTGCCAGCAGCCCAACGGGACTATACACTGAAGCTTTCTTT. This encodes CASSPTGLYTEAFF. This rearrangement joins TRBV7-3 to TRBJ1-1, with a tentative D call TRBD1 (5 bases). Trimming removed 5 bases at V and 3 bases at J, with 13 bases between. The CDR3 covers 14 residues. Germline CDR1 reads SGHTA; CDR2 reads FQGTGA.

The chain has TRBV24-1 and TRBJ1-3; possibly TRBD1 for D (6 bases). The CDR3 loop spans 14 amino acids. The germline gives CDR1 KGHDR, CDR2 SFDVKD. Trimming shortened V by 7 bases and J by 0 bases, and 9 bases separated the two germline ends. The CDR3 bases are TGTGCCACCAGCGACAGGTCCTCTGGAAACACCATATATTTT. This gives the protein CATSDRSSGNTIYF.

V usage is TRBV2 and J usage is TRBJ1-2; 8 bases are shared with TRBD1. The germline CDR1 and CDR2 sequences are SNHLY and FYNNEI. This CDR3 is 14 amino acids long. With V trimmed by 6 bases and J by 5 bases, 8 bases remained unmatched. Here the CDR3 DNA reads TGTGCCAGCAGAGATGGACAGGGAGGGTATGGCTACACCTTC. Its translation: CASRDGQGGYGYTF. The complete variable domain, with remaining parts taken from reference TRBV2 and TRBJ1-2, reads EPEVTQTPSHQVTQMGQEVILRCVPISNHLYFYWYRQILGQKVEFLVSFYNNEISEKSEIFDDQFSVERPDGSNFTLKIRSTKLEDSAMYFCASRDGQGGYGYTFGSGTRLTVV.

The J gene is TRBJ1-1, the V gene TRBV9; the D is unclear. The V and J ends lost 0 bases and 4 bases respectively, with 7 bases between them. The CDR3 extends over 13 amino acids. The germline CDR1 and CDR2 sequences are SGDLS and YYNGEE. CDR3 sequence (DNA): TGTGCCAGCAGCGTAGGACATAGCACTGAAGCTTTCTTT. Translation gives CASSVGHSTEAFF.

This clone was recorded once. The chain carries TRBV18 and TRBJ1-2, with D uncertain. CDR3 length: 13 residues. Germline V gene sequence: CDR1 KGHSH, CDR2 LQKENI. V lost 2 bases to trimming and J lost 1 base, with 5 bases between them. CDR3 in DNA: TGTGCCAGCTCACCAGACTTTAACTATGGCTACACCTTC. Protein: CASSPDFNYGYTF.

The rearrangement links TRBV29-1 to TRBJ1-2; TRBD1 is a possible D gene (6 bases). The CDR3 totals 11 residues. The V end lost 4 bases, the J end lost 10 bases, and 13 bases lay between the germline ends. CDR1 is SQVTM and CDR2 is ANQGSEA in the germline V gene. CDR3 loop: CSVVGQKIYTF. The CDR3 nucleotides read TGCAGCGTTGTCGGACAGAAGATCTACACCTTC.

The chain carries TRBV30 and TRBJ1-1; tentatively, D is TRBD1 (5 bases). CDR1 and CDR2 from the germline V gene are GTSNPN and SVGIG (reference sequence). V was trimmed by 1 base and J by 0 bases, leaving 18 bases between them. The CDR3 length is 17 residues. CDR3 bases: TGTGCCTGGAGTGGACAGTTGGGAATACTAATGAACACTGAAGCTTTCTTT. This encodes CAWSGQLGILMNTEAFF.

The chain carries TRBV19 and TRBJ2-7, with TRBD2 identical over 7 bases. Per the germline V gene, CDR1 is LNHDA and CDR2 is SQIVND (reference sequence). After removal of 3 bases from V and 0 bases from J, the junction contained 8 bases not matched to a gene. The CDR3 is 16 residues long. The chain's CDR3 is CASSINGGEGSYEQYF. In DNA form, the CDR3 reads TGTGCCAGTAGTATCAATGGAGGGGAGGGCTCCTACGAGCAGTACTTC.

The J gene is TRBJ2-1, the V gene TRBV7-9, with 11 bases lining up with TRBD2. Germline V gene lookup returns CDR1 SEHNR and CDR2 FQNEAQ (reference sequence). The V and J ends lost 5 bases and 3 bases, in that order; junction bases with no gene match: 6. The CDR3 is 16 residues long. This CDR3 is CASSPSLAGGYNEQFF. The DNA of the CDR3 is TGTGCCAGCAGCCCATCTCTAGCGGGGGGCTACAATGAGCAGTTCTTC.

V gene TRBV25-1 combines with J gene TRBJ2-1; D not resolved. The CDR3 totals 14 residues. The V gene's germline CDR1 is MGHDK and CDR2 SYGVNS. Deletions cut 7 bases from V and 0 bases from J, with 10 bases between. The CDR3 region is CASTPSGSYNEQFF. The CDR3 DNA reads as TGTGCCAGCACTCCGTCGGGCTCCTACAATGAGCAGTTCTTC.

The rearrangement links TRBV20-1 to TRBJ2-1; the D gene is possibly TRBD1 (6 bases). V was clipped by 3 bases and J by 4 bases, with 13 bases between them. CDR1 is DFQATT, CDR2 SNEGSKA, per germline (reference sequence). The CDR3 runs 14 residues. The CDR3 DNA reads as TGCAGTGCTAGTCTAAGGACAGTTTACAATGAGCAGTTCTTC. This translates into CSASLRTVYNEQFF.

This clone was found once. This rearrangement joins TRBV10-1 to TRBJ2-2; 7 positions match TRBD1. CDR1 and CDR2 (germline): WNHNN, SYGVQD (reference sequence). CDR3 size: 16 residues. V was pared by 0 bases and J by 2 bases, with 3 bases of the junction left unmatched. The CDR3 DNA sequence: TGCGCCAGCAGTGAGTCCGGGACAGCTAACACCGGGGAGCTGTTTTTT. Protein sequence: CASSESGTANTGELFF.

The chain links TRBV13 to TRBJ2-7, with 7 bases identical to TRBD1. The V and J ends lost 1 base and 3 bases, in that order; junction bases with no gene match: 3. CDR3 length: 14 residues. The V gene's germline CDR1 is PRHDT and CDR2 FYEKMQ (reference sequence). The CDR3 loop reads CASSLDRQGYEQYF. DNA of the CDR3: TGTGCCAGCAGCTTAGATCGACAGGGCTACGAGCAGTACTTC.

The rearrangement joins TRBV7-2 to TRBJ1-5; D is unclear. This CDR3 region has 14 residues. Germline values: CDR1 SGHTA, CDR2 FQGNSA. V lost 2 bases, J lost 4 bases, and 9 bases lay in between. The CDR3 protein is CASSLFYSNQPQHF. The CDR3 nucleotides read TGTGCCAGCAGCTTATTTTATAGTAATCAGCCCCAGCATTTT.

This clone was detected only once. The V gene is TRBV2, the J gene TRBJ2-1, with a weak D call TRBD1 (5 bases). This CDR3 has 15 amino acids. CDR1 SNHLY and CDR2 FYNNEI come from the germline V gene. Trimming cost V 2 bases and J 4 bases, with 12 bases left between them. The CDR3 sequence is CASSEFATEYNEQFF. Here the CDR3 DNA reads TGTGCCAGCAGTGAATTCGCGACAGAATACAATGAGCAGTTCTTC.

This clone has only a few counts. The CDR3 reads CAWSVPGGASYGYTF. Here the CDR3 DNA reads TGTGCCTGGAGTGTCCCGGGAGGGGCGAGTTATGGCTACACCTTC. This chain links TRBV30 with TRBJ1-2; possibly TRBD1 for D (5 bases). The V and J ends lost 0 bases and 5 bases respectively, with 16 bases between them. The CDR3 is 15 amino acids. Germline values: CDR1 GTSNPN, CDR2 SVGIG (reference sequence). Combining the CDR3 with reference TRBV30 and TRBJ1-2 gives the whole variable domain SQTIHQWPATLVQPVGSPLSLECTVEGTSNPNLYWYRQAAGRGLQLLFYSVGIGQISSEVPQNLSASRPQDRQFILSSKKLLLSDSGFYLCAWSVPGGASYGYTFGSGTRLTVV.

V is TRBV20-1 and J is TRBJ2-1; 7 bases are a match to TRBD2. V shed 3 bases and J 2 bases; nucleotides not matched to a gene: 7. In germline, CDR1 is DFQATT, CDR2 SNEGSKA (reference sequence). CDR3 length equals 15 residues. CDR3 sequence: CSASGRDSAYNEQFF. CDR3 coding DNA: TGCAGTGCTAGTGGGAGGGACTCGGCCTACAATGAGCAGTTCTTC.

The V gene is TRBV5-1, the J gene TRBJ2-1; D remains ambiguous. This CDR3 has 15 amino acids. Germline CDR1 SGHRS, CDR2 YFSETQ. Deletions cut 1 base from V and 0 bases from J, with 8 bases between. The CDR3 nucleotides are TGCGCCAGCAGCTTGTCAGGATTCTCCTACAATGAGCAGTTCTTC. This sequence encodes CASSLSGFSYNEQFF.

This chain uses TRBV18 with TRBJ1-1; 7 bases agree with TRBD1. Per germline, CDR1 KGHSH and CDR2 LQKENI. Losses at the gene ends were 6 bases for V and 3 bases for J; bases not matched to a gene: 10. The CDR3 spans 15 residues. The CDR3 here is CASSRQGGTDTEAFF. CDR3 in DNA: TGTGCCAGCTCGCGACAGGGAGGTACGGACACTGAAGCTTTCTTT.

This clone was picked up one time. The chain couples TRBV5-1 to TRBJ1-3; unclear D gene. The V end lost 0 bases, the J end lost 1 base, and 5 bases lay between the germline ends. The CDR3 contains 14 residues. In germline, CDR1 is SGHRS, CDR2 YFSETQ. The CDR3 DNA sequence: TGCGCCAGCAGCTTGGAACGGTCTGGAAACACCATATATTTT. As protein: CASSLERSGNTIYF.

This clone has more than one count but fewer than ten. This chain links TRBV2 with TRBJ1-5; TRBD1 matches 7 bases. The germline V gene encodes CDR1 SNHLY and CDR2 FYNNEI. The CDR3 contains 16 residues. The J segment lost 0 bases and the V segment lost 4 bases, leaving 6 bases of the junction unmatched. The CDR3 here is CASSGLRGISNQPQHF. DNA of the CDR3: TGTGCCAGCAGTGGTCTCAGGGGGATTAGCAATCAGCCCCAGCATTTT.

The chain carries TRBV5-1 and TRBJ1-2; no clear D. CDR3 length equals 14 residues. The V gene's germline CDR1 is SGHRS and CDR2 YFSETQ. With 3 bases removed from V and 4 bases from J, the gap between germline ends came to 13 bases. The chain's CDR3 is CASSSGGPTYGYTF. CDR3 DNA: TGCGCCAGCAGCTCGGGCGGGCCGACCTATGGCTACACCTTC. Based on the CDR3 plus reference TRBV5-1 and TRBJ1-2, the full variable domain is KAGVTQTPRYLIKTRGQQVTLSCSPISGHRSVSWYQQTPGQGLQFLFEYFSETQRNKGNFPGRFSGRQFSNSRSEMNVSTLELGDSALYLCASSSGGPTYGYTFGSGTRLTVV.

This clone was counted at least ten times. This sequence joins TRBV18 and TRBJ2-4; D is possibly TRBD1 (6 bases). The CDR3 extends over 15 amino acids. The V gene's germline CDR1 is KGHSH and CDR2 LQKENI. The V end lost 2 bases, the J end lost 8 bases, and 16 bases lay between the germline ends. The CDR3 spells CASSPSYRVTDIQYF. CDR3 nucleotides: TGTGCCAGCTCACCATCTTACAGGGTTACGGACATTCAGTACTTC.

The V gene is TRBV3-1 (or the pseudogene TRBV3-2), the J gene TRBJ2-7; 7 bases are shared with TRBD2. V gave up 0 bases and J gave up 3 bases; unmatched junction bases: 8. This CDR3 spans 16 amino acids. The germline CDR1 and CDR2 sequences are LGHDT and YNNKEL (reference sequence). In DNA form, the CDR3 reads TGTGCCAGCAGCCAAGATCGGGGGGAACACGTCTACGAGCAGTACTTC. Residues: CASSQDRGEHVYEQYF.